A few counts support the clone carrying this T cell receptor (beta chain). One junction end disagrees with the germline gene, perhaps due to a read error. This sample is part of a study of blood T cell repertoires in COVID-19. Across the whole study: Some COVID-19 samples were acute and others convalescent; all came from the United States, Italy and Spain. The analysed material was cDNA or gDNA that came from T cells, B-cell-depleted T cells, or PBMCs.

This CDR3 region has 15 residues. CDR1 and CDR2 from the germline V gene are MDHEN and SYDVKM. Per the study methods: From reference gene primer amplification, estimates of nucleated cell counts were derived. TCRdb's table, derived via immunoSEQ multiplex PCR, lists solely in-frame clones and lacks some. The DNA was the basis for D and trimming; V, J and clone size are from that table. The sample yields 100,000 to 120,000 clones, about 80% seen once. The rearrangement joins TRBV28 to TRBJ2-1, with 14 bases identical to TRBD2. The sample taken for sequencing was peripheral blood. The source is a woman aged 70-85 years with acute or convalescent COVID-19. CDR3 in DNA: TGTGCCAGCAGCGTCCCGGGACTAGCGGGGGCCCTTCCGGTCTTC. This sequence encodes CASSVPGLAGALPVF.